These 28 T cell receptor beta chains were all obtained from the same sample, sequenced in a study of cytomegalovirus exposure and HLA in healthy donors. With 60 Vbeta and 13 Jbeta primers, the PCR was carried out. Measured with immunoSEQ multiplex PCR; TCRdb has only the in-frame clones, and not every one. The sample has about 76,000 clones, around 66% seen once. The sample was PBMCs. Receptor source: a man in his 60s in good health and CMV-seropositive.

This chain uses TRBV6-6 with TRBJ1-1, with D possibly matching TRBD1 (5 bases). Germline lookup yields CDR1 MNHNY and CDR2 SVGAGI (reference sequence). This CDR3 contains 14 residues. Trimming took 3 bases from V and 5 from J, leaving 13 bases between them. The CDR3 reads CASSYISGFTEAFF. In DNA, the CDR3 is TGTGCCAGCAGTTATATTTCAGGGTTTACTGAAGCTTTCTTT.

J is TRBJ2-7 and V is TRBV10-2; TRBD1 agrees at 7 bases. Losses at the gene ends were 2 bases for V and 6 bases for J; bases not matched to a gene: 4. Per germline, CDR1 WSHSY and CDR2 SAAADI. This CDR3 is built from 13 residues. The CDR3 sequence: CASSETGDSEQYF. The CDR3 DNA reads as TGCGCCAGCAGTGAGACAGGGGATTCCGAGCAGTACTTC.

CDR3 in amino acids: CASSSHEAETQYF. CDR3 nucleotides: TGTGCCAGCAGCTCCCACGAGGCCGAGACCCAGTACTTC. The chain links TRBV7-7 to TRBJ2-5; D is undetermined. V was cut by 4 bases and J by 5 bases, with 11 bases left in between. Per germline, CDR1 SSHAT and CDR2 FNYEAQ (reference sequence). The CDR3 extends over 13 amino acids.

This clone turned up a few times. The rearrangement uses TRBV30 and TRBJ1-3; TRBD1 aligns across 9 bases. The CDR3 is made up of 14 amino acids. The germline CDR1 and CDR2 sequences are GTSNPN and SVGIG (reference sequence). J gave up 4 bases and V 4 bases, and 5 bases lay outside the gene matches. CDR3 region: CAWTPGQGGNTIYF. CDR3 DNA: TGTGCCTGGACCCCGGGACAGGGCGGAAACACCATATATTTT.

The gene calls are TRBV5-4 and TRBJ2-3; perhaps TRBD2 as D (6 bases). The V end was cut by 3 bases, the J end by 3 bases, with 11 bases between. CDR3 length: 14 residues. Per germline, CDR1 SGHNT and CDR2 YYREEE (reference sequence). CDR3 bases: TGTGCCAGCAGCTGGGGCGCGGGGACAGATACGCAGTATTTT. It yields the protein CASSWGAGTDTQYF.

There are a few counts of this clone. This chain uses TRBV7-9 with TRBJ1-3; 7 bases match TRBD1. CDR3 length: 14 amino acids. The germline CDR1 and CDR2 sequences are SEHNR and FQNEAQ (reference sequence). The J segment lost 8 bases and the V segment lost 5 bases, leaving 9 bases of the junction unmatched. DNA for the CDR3: TGTGCCAGCAGCCCCGACAGGGTGGGCGACACCATATATTTT. This translates into CASSPDRVGDTIYF.

V is TRBV6-6 and J is TRBJ1-3; D is uncertain. The CDR3 contains 15 residues. V lost 6 bases, J lost 0 bases, and 12 bases lay in between. Germline loops: CDR1 MNHNY, CDR2 SVGAGI (reference sequence). The CDR3 region has the DNA TGTGCCAGCAGCACTCCGGGATACTCTGGAAACACCATATATTTT. This codes for CASSTPGYSGNTIYF.

V usage is TRBV5-1 and J usage is TRBJ2-5; 12 nucleotides line up with TRBD2. The assigned J gene may be wrong: the sequence end matches TRBJ2-7 better. The germline gives CDR1 SGHRS, CDR2 YFSETQ. CDR3 size: 16 residues. In DNA, the CDR3 is TGCGCCAGCAGCTTGGGGGCTAGCGGGGGGGCCCACGAGCAGTACTTC. Its protein product is CASSLGASGGAHEQYF.

The CDR3 bases are TGCGCCAGCAGCCAAGATGGACTAGCGGGGGGACGAGGGGGGGAGCTGTTTTTT. This encodes CASSQDGLAGGRGGELFF. The J gene is TRBJ2-2, the V gene TRBV4-3, with TRBD2 matching 14 bases. V lost 0 bases to trimming and J lost 8 bases; unmatched junction nucleotides: 8. This CDR3 comprises 18 residues. Germline lookup yields CDR1 LGHNA and CDR2 YSLEER.

The J gene is TRBJ2-3, the V gene TRBV5-1; TRBD1 matches at 8 bases. The CDR3 loop spans 16 amino acids. V trimming: 1 base; J trimming: 0 bases; junction bases outside the gene matches: 4. From germline, CDR1 is SGHRS and CDR2 YFSETQ. CDR3 residues: CASSLSDRASTDTQYF. CDR3 in DNA: TGCGCCAGCAGCTTGTCGGACAGGGCTAGCACAGATACGCAGTATTTT.

The chain recombines TRBV28 with TRBJ1-4; D gene unclear. This CDR3 is 13 amino acids long. Germline V gene lookup returns CDR1 MDHEN and CDR2 SYDVKM. V dropped 7 bases and J dropped 5 bases, with 11 bases sitting between them. Here the CDR3 reads CASKGGGNEKLFF. The CDR3 nucleotides are TGTGCCAGCAAGGGAGGAGGGAATGAAAAACTGTTTTTT.

The chain recombines TRBV6-5 with TRBJ2-5; 8 bases match TRBD1. Germline CDR1 is MNHEY and CDR2 is SVGAGI. Trimming removed 4 bases from V and 1 base from J; junction bases left unmatched: 8. This CDR3 contains 16 residues. The CDR3 sequence: CASSSQGAQAQETQYF. As DNA, the CDR3 is TGTGCCAGCAGTTCCCAGGGGGCCCAAGCCCAAGAGACCCAGTACTTC.

This clone was picked up one time. The gene calls are TRBV5-1 and TRBJ2-7; a possible D gene is TRBD1 (6 bases). There are 14 residues in the CDR3. Per the germline V gene, CDR1 is SGHRS and CDR2 is YFSETQ. Between the trimmed V and J ends, which lost 3 bases and 6 bases, there was a span of 16 bases. The CDR3 DNA reads as TGCGCCAGCAGCTACCAACAGGGATCGGGCGAGCAGTACTTC. Its protein is CASSYQQGSGEQYF.

This clone was seen a few times. The chain is built from TRBV10-1 and TRBJ1-2; the D is unclear. The CDR3 consists of 15 residues. The V gene lost 0 bases and the J gene lost 6 bases, with 14 bases spanning the gap. Germline V gene data show CDR1 as WNHNN and CDR2 as SYGVQD (reference sequence). The CDR3 here is CASSESDLLGHGYTF. As DNA, the CDR3 is TGCGCCAGCAGTGAGTCGGACTTACTAGGCCATGGCTACACCTTC.

The chain links TRBV7-9 to TRBJ2-7, with 7 bases matching TRBD1. This CDR3 has 13 residues. The J segment lost 3 bases and the V segment lost 4 bases, leaving 3 bases of the junction unmatched. Germline-derived CDR1 and CDR2 are SEHNR and FQNEAQ (reference sequence). CDR3 protein: CASSWGTDYEQYF. For the CDR3, the DNA is TGTGCCAGCAGCTGGGGGACAGACTACGAGCAGTACTTC. Filled out from reference TRBV7-9 and TRBJ2-7, the complete variable domain reads DTGVSQNPRHKITKRGQNVTFRCDPISEHNRLYWYRQTLGQGPEFLTYFQNEAQLEKSRLLSDRFSAERPKGSFSTLEIQRTEQGDSAMYLCASSWGTDYEQYFGPGTRLTVT.

V is TRBV27 and J is TRBJ2-7, with TRBD2 matching over 8 bases. The germline gives CDR1 MNHEY, CDR2 SMNVEV (reference sequence). Trimming took 3 bases from V and 8 from J; bases not matched to a gene: 9. The CDR3 runs to 14 residues. CDR3: CASSFGRGSEKQYF. Here the CDR3 DNA reads TGTGCCAGCAGTTTCGGGAGGGGGAGTGAAAAGCAGTACTTC.

The V and J genes are TRBV6-1 and TRBJ2-7, with TRBD1 matching over 10 bases. V was pared by 5 bases and J by 1 base, with 5 bases of the junction left unmatched. CDR1 is MNHNS and CDR2 is SASEGT in the germline V gene. There are 15 residues in the CDR3. The CDR3 coding sequence is TGTGCCAGCAGTTCGGGACAGGGGCTATCCTACGAGCAGTACTTC. Translation: CASSSGQGLSYEQYF.

The chain couples TRBV29-1 to TRBJ2-1; TRBD2 is a possible D gene (5 bases). The CDR3 has 13 amino acids. Trimming pared 6 bases from V and 3 bases from J, leaving 12 bases between. Germline CDR1 is SQVTM and CDR2 is ANQGSEA. The CDR3 region is CSVLPGIYNEQFF. In nucleotides, the CDR3 is TGCAGCGTCCTCCCGGGAATCTACAATGAGCAGTTCTTC.

The rearrangement joins TRBV10-2 to TRBJ2-7, with 10 bases identical to TRBD2. Germline CDR1 reads WSHSY; CDR2 reads SAAADI. This CDR3 contains 16 residues. The V segment lost 3 bases and the J segment 6 bases; nucleotides outside the gene matches: 11. The CDR3 DNA follows: TGCGCCAGCAGTGATCCTAGCGGGAGTGGTCTTCTCGAGCAGTACTTC. It specifies CASSDPSGSGLLEQYF.

The chain joins TRBV4-1 to TRBJ2-7, with TRBD2 as a possible D gene (5 bases). The V end lost 0 bases, the J end lost 2 bases, and 11 bases lay between the germline ends. Germline lookup yields CDR1 MGHRA and CDR2 YSYEKL. The length of the CDR3 is 15 residues. CDR3 loop: CASSQDSGAAYEQYF. CDR3 nucleotides: TGCGCCAGCAGCCAAGACAGCGGAGCTGCCTACGAGCAGTACTTC.

The chain employs TRBV27 and TRBJ2-5; no reliable D call. Germline V CDR1 and CDR2: MNHEY, SMNVEV (reference sequence). This CDR3 comprises 15 residues. The V end lost 6 bases, the J end lost 7 bases, and 21 bases lay between the germline ends. As DNA, the CDR3 is TGTGCCAGCAGACCAGTTATCGACCGTCCGGGGACCCAGTACTTC. Amino acid sequence: CASRPVIDRPGTQYF.

V usage is TRBV30 and J usage is TRBJ1-5, with 7 bases fitting TRBD1. Germline trimming cut 3 bases from V and 3 bases from J; bases unmatched to any gene: 8. The CDR3 covers 15 residues. The germline V gene has CDR1 GTSNPN and CDR2 SVGIG (reference sequence). CDR3 amino acids: CAWSLLDRDNQPQHF. Written as DNA, the CDR3 is TGTGCCTGGAGCCTATTAGACAGGGACAATCAGCCCCAGCATTTT.

As to this clone: A junction boundary mismatches the germline segment, possibly from a read error. V and J are TRBV7-9 and TRBJ1-2, with TRBD1 matching over 7 bases. Germline lookup yields CDR1 SEHNR and CDR2 FQNEAQ (reference sequence). The CDR3 has 16 amino acids. CDR3 nucleotides: TGTTCCAGCAGCGACGCCGGCCTGACAGGGAACTATGGCTACACCTTC. It yields the protein CSSSDAGLTGNYGYTF.

This clone was detected a few times. The chain carries TRBV19 and TRBJ2-7; 8 nucleotides agree with TRBD2. Per germline, CDR1 LNHDA and CDR2 SQIVND (reference sequence). V trimming: 1 base; J trimming: 5 bases; junction bases outside the gene matches: 1. This CDR3 has 13 residues. CDR3 protein: CASSIAGGNEQYF. As DNA, the CDR3 is TGTGCCAGTAGTATAGCGGGAGGGAACGAGCAGTACTTC. Looking up the rest from reference TRBV19 and TRBJ2-7 gives the full variable domain: DGGITQSPKYLFRKEGQNVTLSCEQNLNHDAMYWYRQDPGQGLRLIYYSQIVNDFQKGDIAEGYSVSREKKESFPLTVTSAQKNPTAFYLCASSIAGGNEQYFGPGTRLTVT.

The genes are TRBV4-1 and TRBJ2-7; 9 bases line up with TRBD1. CDR3 length: 15 residues. The J segment lost 2 bases and the V segment lost 3 bases, leaving 5 bases of the junction unmatched. Per germline, CDR1 MGHRA and CDR2 YSYEKL. The CDR3 sequence: CASSQGQGRAYEQYF. CDR3 in DNA: TGCGCCAGCAGCCAGGGACAGGGTAGGGCCTACGAGCAGTACTTC.

The chain employs TRBV5-1 and TRBJ2-3, with 13 bases identical to TRBD2. This CDR3 spans 18 amino acids. Germline values: CDR1 SGHRS, CDR2 YFSETQ. V was clipped by 5 bases and J by 2 bases; unmatched bases: 11. In DNA, the CDR3 is TGCGCCAGCAGAGTCGGGGGACTAGCGGGGTTGCACACAGATACGCAGTATTTT. It codes for CASRVGGLAGLHTDTQYF.

The chain is built from TRBV4-1 and TRBJ2-7, with D perhaps TRBD2 (5 bases). The ends were cut back, 0 bases at V and 3 bases at J, with 12 bases in the middle. The CDR3 runs to 15 residues. Germline V gives CDR1 MGHRA, CDR2 YSYEKL. CDR3: CASSQDLAQNYEQYF. Written as DNA, the CDR3 is TGCGCCAGCAGCCAAGATCTAGCTCAAAACTACGAGCAGTACTTC.

This clone was found a few times. CDR3 loop: CSVEDLEGYNEQFF. The CDR3 nucleotides are TGCAGCGTTGAAGATCTGGAGGGTTACAATGAGCAGTTCTTC. The chain has TRBV29-1 and TRBJ2-1; weak D call: TRBD2 (6 bases). Trimming took 0 bases from V and 4 from J, leaving 10 bases between them. The CDR3 length is 14 residues. The germline V gene has CDR1 SQVTM and CDR2 ANQGSEA.